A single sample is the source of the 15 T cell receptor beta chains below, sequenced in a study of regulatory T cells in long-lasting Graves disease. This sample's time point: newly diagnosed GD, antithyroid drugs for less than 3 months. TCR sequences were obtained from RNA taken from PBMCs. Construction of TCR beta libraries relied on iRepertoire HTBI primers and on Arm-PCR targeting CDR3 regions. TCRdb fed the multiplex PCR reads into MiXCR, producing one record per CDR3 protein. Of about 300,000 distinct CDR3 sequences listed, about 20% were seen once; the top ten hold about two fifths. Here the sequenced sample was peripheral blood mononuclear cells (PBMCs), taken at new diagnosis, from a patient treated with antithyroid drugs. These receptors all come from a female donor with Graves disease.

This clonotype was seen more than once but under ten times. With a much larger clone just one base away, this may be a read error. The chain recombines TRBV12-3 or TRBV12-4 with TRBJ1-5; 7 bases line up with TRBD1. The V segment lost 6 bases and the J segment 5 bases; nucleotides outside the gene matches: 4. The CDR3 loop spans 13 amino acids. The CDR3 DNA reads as TGTGCCAGCAGCGACGACAGGGATCAGCCCCAGCATTTT. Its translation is CASSDDRDQPQHF.

The CDR3 bases are TGCGCCAGCAGCTTGGAGATTCTGGGACAGGGGGATCAGCCCCAGCATTTT. It translates to CASSLEILGQGDQPQHF. This sequence joins TRBV5-1 and TRBJ1-5; 11 bases match TRBD1. Germline assignment: CDR1 SGHRS and CDR2 YFSETQ. The V segment lost 0 bases and the J segment 5 bases; nucleotides outside the gene matches: 7. The CDR3 contains 17 residues.

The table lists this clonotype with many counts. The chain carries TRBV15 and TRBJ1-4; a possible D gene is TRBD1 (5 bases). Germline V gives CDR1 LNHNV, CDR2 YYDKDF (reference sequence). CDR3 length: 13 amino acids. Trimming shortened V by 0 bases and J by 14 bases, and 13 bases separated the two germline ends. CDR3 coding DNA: TGTGCCACCAGCAGAGATATGAGGGGTCGGCTGTTTTTT. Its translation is CATSRDMRGRLFF.

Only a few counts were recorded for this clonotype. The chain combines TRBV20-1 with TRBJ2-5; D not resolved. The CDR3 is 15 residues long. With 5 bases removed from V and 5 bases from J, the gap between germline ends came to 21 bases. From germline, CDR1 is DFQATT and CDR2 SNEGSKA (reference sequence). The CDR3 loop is CSALTPRLSRETQYF. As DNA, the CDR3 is TGCAGTGCTCTGACCCCTCGACTGTCCCGGGAGACCCAGTACTTC.

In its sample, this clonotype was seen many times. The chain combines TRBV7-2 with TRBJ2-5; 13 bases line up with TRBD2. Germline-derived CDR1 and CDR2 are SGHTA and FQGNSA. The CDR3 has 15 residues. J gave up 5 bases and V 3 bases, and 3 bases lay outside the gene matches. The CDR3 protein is CASSLALAGGETQYF. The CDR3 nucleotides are TGTGCCAGCAGCTTGGCACTAGCGGGAGGGGAGACCCAGTACTTC.

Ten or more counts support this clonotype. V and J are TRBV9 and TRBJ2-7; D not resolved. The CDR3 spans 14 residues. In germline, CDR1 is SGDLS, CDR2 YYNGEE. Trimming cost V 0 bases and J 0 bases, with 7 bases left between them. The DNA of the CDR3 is TGTGCCAGCAGCGTAGCTGAGAGCTCCTACGAGCAGTACTTC. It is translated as CASSVAESSYEQYF.

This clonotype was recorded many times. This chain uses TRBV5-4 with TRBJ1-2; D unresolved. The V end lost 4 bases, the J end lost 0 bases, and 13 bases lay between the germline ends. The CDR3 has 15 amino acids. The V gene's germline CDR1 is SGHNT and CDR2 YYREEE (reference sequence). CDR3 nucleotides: TGTGCCAGCAGCCCCCAGGCGGTAGCTAACTATGGCTACACCTTC. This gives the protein CASSPQAVANYGYTF.

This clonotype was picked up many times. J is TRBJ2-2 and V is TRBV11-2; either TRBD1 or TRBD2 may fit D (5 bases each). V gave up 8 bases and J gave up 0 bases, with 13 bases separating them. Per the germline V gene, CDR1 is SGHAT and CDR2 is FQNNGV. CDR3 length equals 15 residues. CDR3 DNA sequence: TGTGCCAGCCCCCGGGGCAGATCGAACACCGGGGAGCTGTTTTTT. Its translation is CASPRGRSNTGELFF.

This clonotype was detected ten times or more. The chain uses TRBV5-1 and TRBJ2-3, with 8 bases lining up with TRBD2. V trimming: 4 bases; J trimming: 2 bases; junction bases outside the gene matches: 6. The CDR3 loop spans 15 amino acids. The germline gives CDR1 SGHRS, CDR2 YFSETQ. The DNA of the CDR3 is TGCGCCAGCAGCATGACTAGCGCCTACACAGATACGCAGTATTTT. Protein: CASSMTSAYTDTQYF.

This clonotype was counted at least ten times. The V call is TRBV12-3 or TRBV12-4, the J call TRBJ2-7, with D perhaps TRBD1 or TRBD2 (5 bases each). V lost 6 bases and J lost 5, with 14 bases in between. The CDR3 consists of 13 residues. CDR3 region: CASRPDGAHEQYF. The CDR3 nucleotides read TGTGCCAGCAGACCTGACGGGGCCCACGAGCAGTACTTC.

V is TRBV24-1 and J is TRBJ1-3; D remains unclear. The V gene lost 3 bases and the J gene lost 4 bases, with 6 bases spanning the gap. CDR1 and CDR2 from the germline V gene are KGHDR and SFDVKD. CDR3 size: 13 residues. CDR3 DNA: TGTGCCACCAGTGATCCCCACGGAAACACCATATATTTT. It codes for CATSDPHGNTIYF.

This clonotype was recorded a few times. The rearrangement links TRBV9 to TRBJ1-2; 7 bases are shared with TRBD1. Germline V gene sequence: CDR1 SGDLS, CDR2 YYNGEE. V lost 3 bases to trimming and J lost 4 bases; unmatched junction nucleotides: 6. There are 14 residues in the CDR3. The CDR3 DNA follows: TGTGCCAGCAGCGCTGGGGACAGTACCTATGGCTACACCTTC. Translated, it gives CASSAGDSTYGYTF. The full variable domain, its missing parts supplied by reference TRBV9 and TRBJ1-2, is DSGVTQTPKHLITATGQRVTLRCSPRSGDLSVYWYQQSLDQGLQFLIQYYNGEERAKGNILERFSAQQFPDLHSELNLSSLELGDSALYFCASSAGDSTYGYTFGSGTRLTVV.

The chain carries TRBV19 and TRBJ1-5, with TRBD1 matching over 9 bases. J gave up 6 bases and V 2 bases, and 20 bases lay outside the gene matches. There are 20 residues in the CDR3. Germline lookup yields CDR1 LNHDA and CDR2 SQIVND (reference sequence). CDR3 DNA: TGTGCCAGTAGTATACAGGTCCCGGGACAGGGTGCCAATATGGGTCAGCCCCAGCATTTT. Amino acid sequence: CASSIQVPGQGANMGQPQHF.

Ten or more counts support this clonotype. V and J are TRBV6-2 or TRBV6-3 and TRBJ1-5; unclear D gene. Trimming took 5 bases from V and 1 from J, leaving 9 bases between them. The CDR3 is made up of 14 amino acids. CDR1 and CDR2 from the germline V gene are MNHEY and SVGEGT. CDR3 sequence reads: CASSQGYSNQPQHF. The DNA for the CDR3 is TGTGCCAGCAGTCAAGGGTACAGCAATCAGCCCCAGCATTTT.

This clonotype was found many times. CDR3 loop: CASSTYAGNTGELFF. The CDR3 DNA is TGTGCCAGCAGTACCTACGCTGGGAACACCGGGGAGCTGTTTTTT. The genes are TRBV6-1 and TRBJ2-2; no reliable D call. CDR1 and CDR2 from the germline V gene are MNHNS and SASEGT. CDR3 size: 15 residues. V was shortened by 5 bases and J by 1 base, with 11 bases between the two germline ends.